The sequence of this T cell receptor (beta chain) was determined in a study of shared clonotypes between healthy human individuals. About the study: Every donor yielded three CD4 naive, three CD4 memory, two CD8 naive and one CD8 memory plate. General study results and limits: Sampling covered nothing but blood. Tissue TCR repertoires likely differ from those found in blood.

Regarding this clone: Its target is not known.

CD45RO-negative CD8 cells positively selected for CCR7 made up the naive population, which excluded terminally differentiated effector memory CD45RA+ cells. Produced via immunoSEQ multiplex PCR; TCRdb's table is partial and in-frame only. The sample shows fewer than 800,000 clones, about 92% of them seen only once. The sequence derives from a man aged 30 to 45 in good health. The sample was naive CD8+ T cells sorted from blood.

The CDR3 protein is CAISEFDVTTGISGANVLTF. CDR3 DNA: TGTGCCATCAGTGAGTTCGACGTAACGACAGGAATCTCTGGGGCCAACGTCCTGACTTTC. This rearrangement joins TRBV10-3 to TRBJ2-6; the D gene is possibly TRBD1 (6 bases). Trimming shortened V by 1 base and J by 0 bases, and 19 bases separated the two germline ends. Germline CDR1 reads ENHRY; CDR2 reads SYGVKD. CDR3 size: 20 residues.